This section outlines one T cell receptor beta chain sequence together with its context. Its cognate antigen is unknown. This record belongs to a study of siplizumab effects on memory and regulatory T cells. Regarding the study as a whole: Naive-or-memory phenotypes were unassignable for roughly 80-97% of proliferating CD4+ or CD8+ clones. Naive T cells looked more diverse than memory cells, and they looked like major contributors to the alloresponse.

Sequencing of each sample assayed some 9.2 x 10^4 TCR templates. TCRdb's copy holds only in-frame clones and misses some; the assay was immunoSEQ multiplex PCR. This table has about 120,000 clones, 80% to 95% appearing once. The CDR3 loop spans 15 amino acids. V was pared by 4 bases and J by 5 bases, with 16 bases between. Germline CDR1 and CDR2: SGHRS and YFSETQ. The receptor comes from a human donor in good health. The sample comprised non-Treg CD4+ T cells sorted from blood. This rearrangement joins TRBV5-1 to TRBJ2-1; tentative D call: TRBD2 (6 bases). CDR3 loop: CASSPWRAPDNEQFF. For the CDR3, the DNA is TGCGCCAGCAGCCCGTGGAGGGCTCCTGACAATGAGCAGTTCTTC. The complete variable domain, with remaining parts taken from reference TRBV5-1 and TRBJ2-1, reads KAGVTQTPRYLIKTRGQQVTLSCSPISGHRSVSWYQQTPGQGLQFLFEYFSETQRNKGNFPGRFSGRQFSNSRSEMNVSTLELGDSALYLCASSPWRAPDNEQFFGPGTRLTVL.